One and the same sample provided the 15 T cell receptor beta chains below, sequenced in a study of cytomegalovirus exposure and HLA in healthy donors. Primers for the PCR totalled 60 Vbeta and 13 Jbeta. The method was immunoSEQ multiplex PCR; TCRdb's version includes in-frame clones alone and lacks a portion of them. Of about 140,000 clones listed, less than 80% are singletons. Sequenced: PBMCs. These receptors all stem from a woman in her 50s in good health and CMV-seropositive.

This chain uses TRBV11-2 with TRBJ1-6; TRBD1 agrees at 9 bases. This CDR3 region has 19 residues. The J segment lost 5 bases and the V segment lost 4 bases, leaving 15 bases of the junction unmatched. CDR1 is SGHAT, CDR2 FQNNGV, per germline. The CDR3, as DNA: TGTGCCAGCAGCTCGATCCGGCGGACAGGGGCGAAGAATAATTCACCCCTCCACTTT. This gives the protein CASSSIRRTGAKNNSPLHF.

This sequence joins TRBV1 and TRBJ1-6; the D segment call TRBD1 is taken from the table without a DNA check. TRBV1 is designated a pseudogene. CDR3 size: 18 residues. The CDR3 DNA reads as TGCACCAGCAGCCAAAAAAGAAACAGGGCCGCTTCAACTTCACCCCTCCACTTT. Residues: CTSSQKRNRAASTSPLHF.

The J gene is TRBJ2-5, the V gene TRBV5-4; TRBD2 matches at 9 bases. Trimming at V came to 4 bases and at J to 5 bases, leaving 6 bases not matched to a gene. The CDR3 spans 14 residues. CDR1 is SGHNT, CDR2 YYREEE, per germline (reference sequence). The CDR3 protein is CASSAGGPGETQYF. The CDR3 DNA reads TGTGCCAGCAGCGCGGGGGGGCCTGGGGAGACCCAGTACTTC.

This clone has just a few counts. The chain is built from TRBV7-6 and TRBJ1-4, with D maybe TRBD1 (5 bases). V lost 5 bases, J lost 8 bases, and 9 bases lay in between. Germline V gives CDR1 SGHVS, CDR2 FNYEAQ. The CDR3 has 12 residues. The CDR3 DNA reads as TGTGCCAGCAGCCCCGACAGAGAAAAACTGTTTTTT. Amino acids: CASSPDREKLFF.

This clone was recorded only once. This rearrangement joins TRBV11-2 to TRBJ2-2; weak D call: TRBD2 (6 bases). This CDR3 spans 15 amino acids. Trimming pared 0 bases from V and 5 bases from J, leaving 10 bases between. Germline V gene lookup returns CDR1 SGHAT and CDR2 FQNNGV. The CDR3 sequence: CASSLDQSGTGELFF. The CDR3 DNA is TGTGCCAGCAGCTTAGATCAAAGCGGGACCGGGGAGCTGTTTTTT.

The table lists this clone with a few counts. This sequence joins TRBV10-3 and TRBJ2-5; 8 nucleotides agree with TRBD2. The CDR3 has 17 residues. Per germline, CDR1 ENHRY and CDR2 SYGVKD. V lost 0 bases, J lost 4 bases, and 10 bases stayed unmatched. CDR3 coding DNA: TGTGCCATCAGTGAGTCTTCGTTCCGGGGGGGCCGAGAGACCCAGTACTTC. Encoded protein: CAISESSFRGGRETQYF.

This clone has only a few counts. V is TRBV4-2 and J is TRBJ2-2; no clear D. Germline V gene lookup returns CDR1 LGHNA and CDR2 YNFKEQ. The CDR3 has 14 residues. Trimming left V 1 base short and J 1 base short, with 4 bases between. CDR3 coding DNA: TGTGCCAGCAGCCAAGGTATGAACACCGGGGAGCTGTTTTTT. This sequence encodes CASSQGMNTGELFF.

V is TRBV27 and J is TRBJ2-7, with D possibly TRBD2 on 6 matching bases. Germline loops: CDR1 MNHEY, CDR2 SMNVEV (reference sequence). The CDR3 is 13 amino acids. Deletions cut 10 bases from V and 6 bases from J, with 19 bases between. The CDR3 protein is CATRTKGYSEQYF. The DNA for the CDR3 is TGTGCCACCAGGACTAAGGGTTATAGCGAGCAGTACTTC.

As regards this clone: The sample has other DNA sequences that encode this CDR3 too. V and J are TRBV18 and TRBJ1-1; 8 positions match TRBD1. The junction had 10 bases not matched to a gene; V was cut back by 6 bases and J by 4 bases. Germline CDR1 reads KGHSH; CDR2 reads LQKENI. The CDR3 is 15 residues long. The DNA of the CDR3 is TGTGCCAGCTCGCCTCAGGGGGCGTCCCCCACTGAAGCTTTCTTT. As protein: CASSPQGASPTEAFF.

The chain uses TRBV30 and TRBJ2-3; perhaps TRBD2 as D (5 bases). The CDR3 totals 14 residues. V lost 6 bases and J lost 2, with 15 bases in between. CDR1 GTSNPN and CDR2 SVGIG come from the germline V gene (reference sequence). For the CDR3, the DNA is TGTGCCTGCAGCGGCGGGCAGGTCACAGATACGCAGTATTTT. Translated: CACSGGQVTDTQYF.

The CDR3 coding sequence is TGTGCCAGCAGTTTAGCGGGGGGCTTTCGGGTTGAGCAGTTCTTC. Residues: CASSLAGGFRVEQFF. The V call is TRBV28, the J call TRBJ2-1; TRBD2 agrees at 8 bases. The CDR3 runs to 15 residues. Germline CDR1 is MDHEN and CDR2 is SYDVKM. V lost 2 bases to trimming and J lost 9 bases; unmatched junction nucleotides: 9.

The chain uses TRBV5-5 and TRBJ2-7; D perhaps matches TRBD1 (6 bases). V was clipped by 0 bases and J by 2 bases, with 15 bases between them. The CDR3 has 16 amino acids. The V gene's germline CDR1 is SGHKS and CDR2 YYEKEE (reference sequence). Written as DNA, the CDR3 is TGTGCCAGCAGCTTGGTCGCAGGGGACCCGACCTACGAGCAGTACTTC. This gives the protein CASSLVAGDPTYEQYF.

This clone was recorded a few times. V is TRBV9 and J is TRBJ2-7; D is undetermined. Germline V lookup: CDR1 SGDLS, CDR2 YYNGEE. Trimming took off 1 base at V and 3 bases at J, with 11 bases between the two ends. The CDR3 is 14 amino acids. The CDR3 protein is CASSVSEVGYEQYF. As DNA, the CDR3 is TGTGCCAGCAGCGTATCAGAGGTCGGCTACGAGCAGTACTTC.

The V call is TRBV6-5, the J call TRBJ2-7; TRBD1 matches at 8 bases. Unmatched junction bases numbered 11, after V lost 4 bases and J lost 6 bases. Germline V gene sequence: CDR1 MNHEY, CDR2 SVGAGI. The CDR3 is 15 residues long. The CDR3 DNA sequence: TGTGCCAGCAGTTTAGCCACAGGGGGTGTATCCGAGCAGTACTTC. This codes for CASSLATGGVSEQYF.

The chain recombines TRBV7-6 with TRBJ2-7; D ambiguous. Trimming stripped 5 bases from V and 0 bases from J, with 8 bases between. Germline V gene lookup returns CDR1 SGHVS and CDR2 FNYEAQ. The CDR3 extends over 13 amino acids. For the CDR3, the DNA is TGTGCCAGCAGCGCAGGAATCTCCTACGAGCAGTACTTC. Translated, it gives CASSAGISYEQYF.